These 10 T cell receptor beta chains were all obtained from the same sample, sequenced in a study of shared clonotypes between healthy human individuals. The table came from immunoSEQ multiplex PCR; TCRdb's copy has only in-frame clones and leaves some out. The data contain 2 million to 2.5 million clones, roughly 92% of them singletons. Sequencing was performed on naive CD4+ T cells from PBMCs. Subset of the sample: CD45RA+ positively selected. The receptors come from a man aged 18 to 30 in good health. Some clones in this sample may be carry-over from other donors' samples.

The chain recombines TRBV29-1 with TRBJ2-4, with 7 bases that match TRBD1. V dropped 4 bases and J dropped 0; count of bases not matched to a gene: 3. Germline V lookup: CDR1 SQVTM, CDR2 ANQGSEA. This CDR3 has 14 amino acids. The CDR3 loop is CSVAGQQAKNIQYF. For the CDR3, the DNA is TGCAGCGTTGCGGGACAGCAAGCCAAAAACATTCAGTACTTC.

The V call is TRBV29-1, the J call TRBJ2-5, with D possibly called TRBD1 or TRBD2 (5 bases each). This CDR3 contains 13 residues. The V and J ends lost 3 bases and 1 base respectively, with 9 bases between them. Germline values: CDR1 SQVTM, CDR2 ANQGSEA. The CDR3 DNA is TGCAGCGTTGATCCAGGGACCCAAGAGACCCAGTACTTC. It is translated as CSVDPGTQETQYF.

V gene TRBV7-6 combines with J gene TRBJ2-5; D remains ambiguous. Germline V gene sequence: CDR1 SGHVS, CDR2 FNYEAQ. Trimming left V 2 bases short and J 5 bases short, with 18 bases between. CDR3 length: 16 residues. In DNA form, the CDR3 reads TGTGCCAGCAGCTTATGGGGTCTCAACCAAGGGGAGACCCAGTACTTC. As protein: CASSLWGLNQGETQYF.

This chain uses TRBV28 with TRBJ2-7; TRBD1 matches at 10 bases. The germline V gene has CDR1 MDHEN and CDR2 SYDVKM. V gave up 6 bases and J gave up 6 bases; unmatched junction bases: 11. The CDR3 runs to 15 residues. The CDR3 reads CASSLATGGLLEQYF. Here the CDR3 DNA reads TGTGCCAGCAGCCTCGCGACAGGGGGCCTTCTCGAGCAGTACTTC.

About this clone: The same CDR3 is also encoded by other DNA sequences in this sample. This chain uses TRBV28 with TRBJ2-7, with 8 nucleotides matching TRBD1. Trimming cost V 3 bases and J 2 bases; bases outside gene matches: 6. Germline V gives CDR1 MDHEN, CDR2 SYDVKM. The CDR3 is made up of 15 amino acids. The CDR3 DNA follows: TGTGCCAGCAGTTTTTTAGGACAGGGTGCCTACGAGCAGTACTTC. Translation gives CASSFLGQGAYEQYF. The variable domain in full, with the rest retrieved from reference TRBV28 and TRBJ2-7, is DVKVTQSSRYLVKRTGEKVFLECVQDMDHENMFWYRQDPGLGLRLIYFSYDVKMKEKGDIPEGYSVSREKKERFSLILESASTNQTSMYLCASSFLGQGAYEQYFGPGTRLTVT.

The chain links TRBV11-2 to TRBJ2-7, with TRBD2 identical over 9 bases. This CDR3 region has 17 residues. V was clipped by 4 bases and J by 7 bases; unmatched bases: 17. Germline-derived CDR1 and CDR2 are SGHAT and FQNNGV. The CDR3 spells CASSSSSGILQSGEQYF. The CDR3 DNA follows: TGTGCCAGCAGCTCATCTAGCGGGATTCTTCAGTCGGGGGAGCAGTACTTC.

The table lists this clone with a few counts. The CDR3 reads CAWSVGRRRNLNTEAFF. The CDR3 DNA sequence: TGTGCCTGGAGTGTAGGTCGTCGACGGAACCTGAACACTGAAGCTTTCTTT. The chain couples TRBV30 to TRBJ1-1; no clear D gene. The CDR3 runs to 17 residues. Germline CDR1 and CDR2: GTSNPN and SVGIG (reference sequence). V lost 0 bases, J lost 0 bases, and 17 bases lay in between.

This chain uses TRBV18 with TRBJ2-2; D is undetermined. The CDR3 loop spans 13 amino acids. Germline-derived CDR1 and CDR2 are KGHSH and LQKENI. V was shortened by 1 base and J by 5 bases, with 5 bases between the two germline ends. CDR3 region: CASSPRLTGELFF. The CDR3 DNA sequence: TGTGCCAGCTCACCACGACTGACCGGGGAGCTGTTTTTT.

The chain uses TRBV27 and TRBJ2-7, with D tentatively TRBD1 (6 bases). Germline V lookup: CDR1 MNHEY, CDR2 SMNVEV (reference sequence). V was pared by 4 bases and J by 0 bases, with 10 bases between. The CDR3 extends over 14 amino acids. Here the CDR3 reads CASSSGTISYEQYF. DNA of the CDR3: TGTGCCAGCAGTTCCGGGACAATCTCCTACGAGCAGTACTTC.

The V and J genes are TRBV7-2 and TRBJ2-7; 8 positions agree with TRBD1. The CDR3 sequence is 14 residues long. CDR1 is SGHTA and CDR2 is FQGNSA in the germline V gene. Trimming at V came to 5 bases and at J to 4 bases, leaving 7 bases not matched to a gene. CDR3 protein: CASSGQGQLYEQYF. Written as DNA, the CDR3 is TGTGCCAGCAGCGGACAGGGACAGTTATACGAGCAGTACTTC.